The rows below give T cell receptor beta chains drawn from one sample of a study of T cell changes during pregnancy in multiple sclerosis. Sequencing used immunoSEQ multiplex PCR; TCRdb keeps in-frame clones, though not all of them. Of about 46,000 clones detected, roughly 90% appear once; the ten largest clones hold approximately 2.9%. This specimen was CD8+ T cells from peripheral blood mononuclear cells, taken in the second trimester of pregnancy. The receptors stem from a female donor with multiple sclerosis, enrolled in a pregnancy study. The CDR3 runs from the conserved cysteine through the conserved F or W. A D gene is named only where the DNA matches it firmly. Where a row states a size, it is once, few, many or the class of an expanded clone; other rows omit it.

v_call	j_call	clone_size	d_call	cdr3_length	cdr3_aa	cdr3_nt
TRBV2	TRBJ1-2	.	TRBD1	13	CASKTTGPYGYTF	TGTGCCAGCAAGACGACAGGGCCGTATGGCTACACCTTC
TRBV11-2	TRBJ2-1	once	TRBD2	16	CASSLRAGGPGNEQFF	TGTGCCAGCAGCTTACGAGCGGGGGGGCCGGGGAATGAGCAGTTCTTC
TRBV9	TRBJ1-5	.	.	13	CASSETGNQPQHF	TGTGCCAGCAGCGAGACAGGCAATCAGCCCCAGCATTTT
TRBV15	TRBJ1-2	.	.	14	CATSRGDTNYGYTF	TGTGCCACCAGCAGAGGGGACACCAACTATGGCTACACCTTC
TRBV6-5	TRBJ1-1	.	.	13	CASSLEEHSEAFF	TGTGCCAGCAGTCTAGAGGAGCACTCTGAAGCTTTCTTT
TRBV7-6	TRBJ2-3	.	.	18	CASSLLHQGATVTDTQYF	TGTGCCAGCAGCTTATTACATCAAGGGGCTACCGTCACAGATACGCAGTATTTT
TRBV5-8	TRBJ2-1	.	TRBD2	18	CASSTGLAGSSSYNEQFF	TGTGCCAGCAGCACGGGACTAGCGGGTTCAAGCTCCTACAATGAGCAGTTCTTC
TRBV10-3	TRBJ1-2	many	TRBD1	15	CAISESRDRLYGYTF	TGTGCCATCAGTGAGTCCCGGGACAGGTTATATGGCTACACCTTC
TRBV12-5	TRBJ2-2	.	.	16	CASPATGDSGTGELFF	TGTGCTAGCCCCGCAACTGGCGATTCGGGAACCGGGGAGCTGTTTTTT
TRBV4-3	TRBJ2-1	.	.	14	CASSQDPGDNEQFF	TGCGCCAGCAGCCAAGATCCTGGAGACAATGAGCAGTTCTTC
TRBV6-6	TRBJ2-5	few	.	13	CASSPQAQETQYF	TGTGCCAGCAGCCCGCAGGCTCAAGAGACCCAGTACTTC
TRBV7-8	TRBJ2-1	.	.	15	CASSTAGFPNNEQFF	TGTGCCAGCAGCACCGCAGGGTTCCCTAACAATGAGCAGTTCTTC
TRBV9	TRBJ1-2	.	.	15	CASSDASAGLNGYTF	TGTGCCAGCAGCGACGCGTCCGCAGGACTCAACGGCTACACCTTC
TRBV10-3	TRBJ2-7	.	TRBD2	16	CAISVLTSGGSYEQYF	TGTGCCATCAGTGTCCTAACTAGCGGGGGTTCCTACGAGCAGTACTTC
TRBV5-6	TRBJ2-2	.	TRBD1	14	CASLTGANTGELFF	TGTGCCAGCTTGACAGGGGCCAACACCGGGGAGCTGTTTTTT
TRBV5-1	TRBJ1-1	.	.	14	CASSFRPGNTEAFF	TGCGCCAGCAGCTTCCGACCGGGGAACACTGAAGCTTTCTTT
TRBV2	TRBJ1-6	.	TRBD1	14	CASSVSGGNSPLHF	TGTGCCAGCAGTGTCTCAGGGGGTAATTCACCCCTCCACTTT
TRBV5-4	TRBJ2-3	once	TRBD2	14	CASSSTSGGDTQYF	TGTGCCAGCAGCTCCACTAGCGGGGGTGATACGCAGTATTTT
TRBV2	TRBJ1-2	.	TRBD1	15	CASRQTPGQNYGYTF	TGTGCCAGCAGACAAACTCCGGGACAGAACTATGGCTACACCTTC
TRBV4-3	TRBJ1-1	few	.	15	CASSQDWGGSTEAFF	TGCGCCAGCAGCCAAGATTGGGGGGGATCCACTGAAGCTTTCTTT
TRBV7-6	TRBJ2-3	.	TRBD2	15	CASSPRTSGTDTQYF	TGTGCCAGCAGCCCTCGGACTAGCGGCACAGATACGCAGTATTTT
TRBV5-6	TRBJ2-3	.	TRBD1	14	CASRSGTGADTQYF	TGTGCCAGCAGGTCCGGGACAGGGGCCGATACGCAGTATTTT
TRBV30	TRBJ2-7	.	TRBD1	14	CAWNDRGKSYEQYF	TGTGCCTGGAACGACAGGGGAAAGTCCTACGAGCAGTACTTC
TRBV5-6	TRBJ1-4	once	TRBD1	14	CASSWGTGNEKLFF	TGTGCCAGCAGCTGGGGGACAGGGAATGAAAAACTGTTTTTT
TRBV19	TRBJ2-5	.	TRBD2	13	CASSTSSGGAQYF	TGTGCCAGTAGTACTTCTAGCGGGGGGGCCCAGTACTTC
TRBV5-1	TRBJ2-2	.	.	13	CASSWGNTGELFF	TGCGCCAGCAGCTGGGGCAACACCGGGGAGCTGTTTTTT
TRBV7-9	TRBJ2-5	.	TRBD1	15	CASSSDRQVQETQYF	TGTGCCAGCAGCTCGGACAGGCAAGTCCAAGAGACCCAGTACTTC
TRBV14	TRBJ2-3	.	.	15	CASSQSFFRGDTQYF	TGTGCCAGCAGCCAATCTTTTTTCAGGGGAGATACGCAGTATTTT
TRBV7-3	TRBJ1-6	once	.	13	CASSLVANSPLHF	TGTGCCAGCAGCTTAGTGGCAAATTCACCCCTCCACTTT
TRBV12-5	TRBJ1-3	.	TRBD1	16	CASGLDLGTAGNTIYF	TGTGCTAGTGGTTTGGACCTCGGGACAGCTGGAAACACCATATATTTT
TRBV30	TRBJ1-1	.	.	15	CAWSVGRGLRTEAFF	TGTGCCTGGAGTGTGGGCAGGGGTCTTCGGACTGAAGCTTTCTTT
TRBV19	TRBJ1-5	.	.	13	CASGGPGNQPQHF	TGTGCCAGTGGTGGCCCAGGGAATCAGCCCCAGCATTTT
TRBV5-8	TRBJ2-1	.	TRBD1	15	CASSLGQGSYNEQFF	TGTGCCAGCAGCCTCGGACAGGGCTCCTACAATGAGCAGTTCTTC
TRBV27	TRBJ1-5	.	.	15	CASSFSSPSNQPQHF	TGTGCCAGCAGTTTCTCCTCCCCTAGCAATCAGCCCCAGCATTTT
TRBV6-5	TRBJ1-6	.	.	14	CASSYQKYNSPLHF	TGTGCCAGCAGTTACCAGAAATATAATTCACCCCTCCACTTT
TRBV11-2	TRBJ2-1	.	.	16	CASSLDSGNSYNEQFF	TGTGCCAGCAGCTTAGATAGTGGTAACTCCTACAATGAGCAGTTCTTC
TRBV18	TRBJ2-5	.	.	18	CASSPPRVQAFSGETQYF	TGTGCCAGCTCACCACCTCGGGTTCAAGCCTTTTCGGGGGAGACCCAGTACTTC
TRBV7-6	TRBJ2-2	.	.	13	CASKWAHTGELFF	TGTGCCAGCAAATGGGCTCACACCGGGGAGCTGTTTTTT
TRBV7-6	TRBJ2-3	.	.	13	CASSLGVGDTQYF	TGTGCCAGCAGCTTAGGGGTCGGGGATACGCAGTATTTT
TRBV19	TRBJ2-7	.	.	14	CASSKSGESYEQYF	TGTGCCAGTAGTAAATCAGGGGAGTCGTACGAGCAGTACTTC
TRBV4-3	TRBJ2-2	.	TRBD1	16	CASSPGTGAIDGELFF	TGCGCCAGCAGCCCCGGGACAGGGGCGATTGACGGGGAGCTGTTTTTT
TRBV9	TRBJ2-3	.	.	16	CASSAITGKGTDTQYF	TGTGCCAGCAGCGCCATAACGGGGAAGGGAACAGATACGCAGTATTTT
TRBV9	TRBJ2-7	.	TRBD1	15	CASSGWTGNGYEQYF	TGTGCCAGCAGCGGGTGGACAGGGAATGGCTACGAGCAGTACTTC
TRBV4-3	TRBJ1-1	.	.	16	CASSQDRSLVVTEAFF	TGCGCCAGCAGCCAAGATCGATCCCTGGTAGTCACTGAAGCTTTCTTT
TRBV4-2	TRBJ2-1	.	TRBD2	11	CASRGPGGQFF	TGTGCCAGCAGGGGCCCGGGGGGGCAGTTCTTC
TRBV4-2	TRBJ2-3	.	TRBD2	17	CASSQGMELAGEDTQYF	TGTGCCAGCAGCCAAGGAATGGAACTAGCGGGGGAAGATACGCAGTATTTT
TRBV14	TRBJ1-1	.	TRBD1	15	CASSQDGTGYTEAFF	TGTGCCAGCAGCCAAGATGGGACAGGGTATACTGAAGCTTTCTTT
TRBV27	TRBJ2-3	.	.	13	CASSQRGSWTQYF	TGTGCCAGCAGTCAACGCGGGTCTTGGACGCAGTATTTT
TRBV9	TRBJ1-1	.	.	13	CASSVASGTEAFF	TGTGCCAGCAGCGTAGCTTCGGGAACTGAAGCTTTCTTT
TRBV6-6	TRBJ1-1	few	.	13	CASISDRNTEAFF	TGTGCCAGCATCTCGGACAGGAACACTGAAGCTTTCTTT
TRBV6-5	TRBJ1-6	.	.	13	CASRDSRGSPLHF	TGTGCCAGCAGGGACAGCAGGGGTTCACCCCTCCACTTT
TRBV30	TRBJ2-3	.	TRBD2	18	CAWSVGLAGGSSTDTQYF	TGTGCCTGGAGTGTCGGGCTAGCGGGGGGATCTAGCACAGATACGCAGTATTTT
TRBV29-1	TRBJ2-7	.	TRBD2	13	CSVVLADNYEQYF	TGCAGCGTTGTTCTAGCGGATAATTACGAGCAGTACTTC
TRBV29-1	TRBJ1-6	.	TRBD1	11	CSVRQGPSIHF	TGCAGCGTTCGACAGGGACCTTCTATCCACTTT
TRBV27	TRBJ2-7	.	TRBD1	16	CASRLDGQGESYEQYF	TGTGCCAGCAGGCTCGACGGGCAGGGGGAATCCTACGAGCAGTACTTC
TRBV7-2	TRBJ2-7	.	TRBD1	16	CASSKNPGQGSYEQYF	TGTGCCAGCAGCAAGAACCCGGGACAGGGGTCCTACGAGCAGTACTTC
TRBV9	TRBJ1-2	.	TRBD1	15	CASSSGQASNYGYTF	TGTGCCAGCAGCTCAGGACAGGCCAGTAACTATGGCTACACCTTC
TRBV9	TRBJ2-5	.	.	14	CASTGSGPQETQYF	TGTGCCAGCACCGGGAGCGGGCCCCAAGAGACCCAGTACTTC
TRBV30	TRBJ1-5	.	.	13	CAWSVLGGQPQHF	TGTGCCTGGAGTGTACTTGGAGGGCAGCCCCAGCATTTT